Below, 18 T cell receptor beta chains from the same sample are listed, as sequenced in a study of PD-L1 blockade in urothelial cancer. Assay used: immunoSEQ multiplex PCR; TCRdb lists only in-frame clones, some missing. The data contain about 51,000 clones, around 85% of them singletons. Sequences were derived from PBMCs, sampled around atezolizumab (anti-PD-L1) treatment. Receptors were obtained from a man in his sixties with urothelial cancer.

Only a few counts were recorded for this clone. The chain carries TRBV30 and TRBJ1-1; tentative D call: TRBD1 (5 bases). Trimming took 2 bases from V and 3 from J, leaving 25 bases between them. The germline V gene has CDR1 GTSNPN and CDR2 SVGIG (reference sequence). The CDR3 consists of 18 residues. For the CDR3, the DNA is TGTGCCTGGAGTTTATTCCGAGGGGACTTTAAAGGAGACACTGAAGCTTTCTTT. Its protein product is CAWSLFRGDFKGDTEAFF.

This clone occurred once. The gene calls are TRBV5-1 and TRBJ1-1; perhaps TRBD1 as D (6 bases). Trimming pared 0 bases from V and 1 base from J, leaving 13 bases between. From germline, CDR1 is SGHRS and CDR2 YFSETQ. The CDR3 totals 16 residues. The CDR3 sequence: CASSLAGRQANTEAFF. For the CDR3, the DNA is TGCGCCAGCAGCTTGGCAGGTAGACAGGCGAACACTGAAGCTTTCTTT.

The chain employs TRBV6-1 and TRBJ2-1, with a weak D call TRBD1 (6 bases). The CDR3 runs 17 residues. Trimming left V 2 bases short and J 4 bases short, with 18 bases between. Germline-derived CDR1 and CDR2 are MNHNS and SASEGT. This chain's CDR3 is CASSESPGHTVYNEQFF. CDR3 nucleotide sequence: TGTGCCAGCAGTGAAAGCCCGGGACATACTGTGTACAATGAGCAGTTCTTC.

The V gene is TRBV9, the J gene TRBJ2-1, with 11 bases identical to TRBD2. After removal of 0 bases from V and 1 base from J, the junction contained 15 bases not matched to a gene. The CDR3 runs 21 residues. CDR1 is SGDLS and CDR2 is YYNGEE in the germline V gene. The CDR3 reads CASSVGDVGTSGVLSYNEQFF. As DNA, the CDR3 is TGTGCCAGCAGCGTAGGGGACGTCGGGACTAGCGGCGTTTTATCCTACAATGAGCAGTTCTTC.

The V call is TRBV9, the J call TRBJ2-7; D possibly corresponds to TRBD2 (5 bases). The CDR3 covers 15 residues. In germline, CDR1 is SGDLS, CDR2 YYNGEE. V dropped 4 bases and J dropped 2 bases, with 16 bases sitting between them. The CDR3 region is CASSPRTARTYEQYF. CDR3 bases: TGTGCCAGCAGCCCTCGGACTGCTAGAACCTACGAGCAGTACTTC.

This clone showed up just a few times. V and J are TRBV6-5 and TRBJ1-2, with 7 positions matching TRBD1. The CDR3 has 13 amino acids. With V trimmed by 6 bases and J by 4 bases, 5 bases remained unmatched. Germline CDR1 is MNHEY and CDR2 is SVGAGI. The CDR3 bases are TGTGCCAGCAGCCCTGGGACAGTCTATGGCTACACCTTC. Translation gives CASSPGTVYGYTF.

Only a few counts were recorded for this clone. The junction departs from the called germline gene at one end, perhaps through a read error. The chain is built from TRBV5-1 and TRBJ2-1, with TRBD1 as a possible D gene (6 bases). This CDR3 contains 14 residues. Germline V gene lookup returns CDR1 SGHRS and CDR2 YFSETQ. The chain's CDR3 is CASSLAQGYSEQFF. In nucleotides, the CDR3 is TGCGCCAGCAGCTTGGCCCAGGGGTACAGTGAGCAGTTCTTC.

This chain joins TRBV28 and TRBJ2-7; D is unclear. The CDR3 is made up of 15 amino acids. Germline V lookup: CDR1 MDHEN, CDR2 SYDVKM. V was pared by 6 bases and J by 0 bases, with 15 bases between. The DNA for the CDR3 is TGTGCCAGCAGGCTACAGACAACTCACTCCTACGAGCAGTACTTC. The encoded protein is CASRLQTTHSYEQYF.

J is TRBJ2-5 and V is TRBV19; 7 bases fit TRBD1. The V segment lost 6 bases and the J segment 1 base; nucleotides outside the gene matches: 2. This CDR3 has 13 residues. CDR1 and CDR2 from the germline V gene are LNHDA and SQIVND (reference sequence). The CDR3: CASSRDSQETQYF. In nucleotides, the CDR3 is TGTGCCAGTAGCCGGGACAGCCAAGAGACCCAGTACTTC.

In this sample, this clone turned up a few times. The chain links TRBV5-8 to TRBJ2-2, with a weak D call TRBD2 (6 bases). Looked up from germline, CDR1 is SGHTS and CDR2 is YDEGEE. Trimming cost V 2 bases and J 2 bases, with 10 bases left between them. CDR3 length: 15 residues. The CDR3 loop is CASSFGSINTGELFF. The CDR3 nucleotides are TGTGCCAGCAGCTTCGGGAGTATAAACACCGGGGAGCTGTTTTTT.

The chain links TRBV7-6 to TRBJ2-4; possibly TRBD2 for D (6 bases). The CDR3 loop spans 14 amino acids. Trimming took off 5 bases at V and 5 bases at J, with 13 bases between the two ends. Germline V gives CDR1 SGHVS, CDR2 FNYEAQ. The CDR3 region is CASSPGTLENIQYF. DNA of the CDR3: TGTGCCAGCAGCCCCGGGACTCTCGAAAACATTCAGTACTTC.

The V and J genes are TRBV5-1 and TRBJ1-1; D unclear. The germline V and J ends were trimmed by 0 bases and 1 base, with 7 bases remaining between them. The CDR3 totals 14 residues. Germline V gene sequence: CDR1 SGHRS, CDR2 YFSETQ. The CDR3 is CASSLGTENTEAFF. The CDR3 nucleotides are TGCGCCAGCAGCTTGGGTACAGAGAACACTGAAGCTTTCTTT.

The V and J genes are TRBV18 and TRBJ2-1; 10 nucleotides agree with TRBD2. Trimming removed 3 bases from V and 7 bases from J; junction bases left unmatched: 9. Germline V gene sequence: CDR1 KGHSH, CDR2 LQKENI. CDR3 length equals 16 residues. For the CDR3, the DNA is TGTGCCAGCTCACCTACGATGTCTAGCGGGAGTAATGAGCAGTTCTTC. Translated: CASSPTMSSGSNEQFF.

J is TRBJ1-1 and V is TRBV4-3; possible D gene TRBD1, 5 bases. V was clipped by 2 bases and J by 5 bases, with 9 bases between them. CDR3 length: 13 residues. The germline CDR1 and CDR2 sequences are LGHNA and YSLEER. CDR3 bases: TGCGCCAGCAGCCAACTCCGGGGGACTGAAGCTTTCTTT. It encodes CASSQLRGTEAFF.

This clone appeared a single time. V and J are TRBV11-2 and TRBJ2-5, with 7 nucleotides matching TRBD1. CDR1 is SGHAT and CDR2 is FQNNGV in the germline V gene. The CDR3 runs 13 residues. Unmatched junction bases numbered 1, after V lost 4 bases and J lost 2 bases. CDR3 in amino acids: CASSSTGQETQYF. The CDR3 nucleotides are TGTGCCAGCAGCTCGACAGGGCAAGAGACCCAGTACTTC.

The chain links TRBV20-1 to TRBJ1-1; possibly TRBD1 for D (5 bases). There are 11 residues in the CDR3. Germline values: CDR1 DFQATT, CDR2 SNEGSKA (reference sequence). DNA of the CDR3: TGCATGGGGCGAGGGAACACTGAAGCTTTCTTT. Protein sequence: CMGRGNTEAFF.

V gene TRBV6-1 combines with J gene TRBJ1-1; 10 bases are shared with TRBD1. The CDR3 totals 16 residues. Unmatched junction bases numbered 10, after V lost 2 bases and J lost 7 bases. Germline V gives CDR1 MNHNS, CDR2 SASEGT. CDR3 coding DNA: TGTGCCAGCAGTGAAAGGCCGGGACAGGGGAGTCTTGAAGCTTTCTTT. This translates into CASSERPGQGSLEAFF.

This clone came up once. This chain links TRBV5-4 with TRBJ1-1, with 7 bases lining up with TRBD1. CDR3 length: 14 amino acids. V was pared by 4 bases and J by 1 base, with 4 bases of the junction left unmatched. From germline, CDR1 is SGHNT and CDR2 YYREEE (reference sequence). The CDR3 DNA sequence: TGTGCCAGCAGCAGGGGACAGACGAACACTGAAGCTTTCTTT. Translated: CASSRGQTNTEAFF.